One sample yielded the 6 T cell receptor beta chains listed below, sequenced in a study of blood T cell repertoires in COVID-19. Clones were sequenced by immunoSEQ multiplex PCR, and TCRdb holds only the in-frame ones, with some missing. The profile shows approximately 300,000 clones, 75% to 90% of them singletons. The sample consisted of peripheral blood. These receptors were obtained from a woman aged 45-60 years who had recovered from COVID-19.

This clone was recorded a few times. The chain combines TRBV18 with TRBJ2-3; 9 bases match TRBD1. The CDR3 length is 15 residues. After removal of 1 base from V and 3 bases from J, the junction contained 2 bases not matched to a gene. Germline values: CDR1 KGHSH, CDR2 LQKENI. Written as DNA, the CDR3 is TGTGCCAGCTCACCACGGGACAGGGATACAGATACGCAGTATTTT. Translated: CASSPRDRDTDTQYF. The variable domain in full, with the rest retrieved from reference TRBV18 and TRBJ2-3, is NAGVMQNPRHLVRRRGQEARLRCSPMKGHSHVYWYRQLPEEGLKFMVYLQKENIIDESGMPKERFSAEFPKEGPSILRIQQVVRGDSAAYFCASSPRDRDTDTQYFGPGTRLTVL.

This chain links TRBV6-6 with TRBJ2-7; TRBD2 is a possible D gene (6 bases). The CDR3 extends over 15 amino acids. Trimming stripped 8 bases from V and 0 bases from J, with 17 bases between. CDR1 MNHNY and CDR2 SVGAGI come from the germline V gene (reference sequence). The CDR3 protein is CASGSPGVSSYEQYF. CDR3 coding DNA: TGTGCCAGCGGGAGTCCGGGGGTTAGCTCCTACGAGCAGTACTTC.

The genes are TRBV9 and TRBJ2-1; the match to TRBD1 covers 11 bases. V lost 0 bases, J lost 9 bases, and 5 bases stayed unmatched. Germline V CDR1 and CDR2: SGDLS, YYNGEE. The CDR3 has 15 amino acids. Here the CDR3 DNA reads TGTGCCAGCAGCGTAGTAGGACAGGGGGCAGGTGAGCAGTTCTTC. Its translation is CASSVVGQGAGEQFF. The full variable domain, in which reference TRBV9 and TRBJ2-1 provide the parts outside the CDR3, is DSGVTQTPKHLITATGQRVTLRCSPRSGDLSVYWYQQSLDQGLQFLIQYYNGEERAKGNILERFSAQQFPDLHSELNLSSLELGDSALYFCASSVVGQGAGEQFFGPGTRLTVL.

In its sample, this clone was seen once. The chain combines TRBV20-1 with TRBJ2-7, with D tentatively TRBD2 (5 bases). The CDR3 loop spans 11 amino acids. Germline lookup yields CDR1 DFQATT and CDR2 SNEGSKA (reference sequence). Deletions cut 6 bases from V and 7 bases from J, with 13 bases between. The CDR3 here is CSAPTWREQYF. For the CDR3, the DNA is TGCAGTGCCCCAACCTGGAGGGAGCAGTACTTC.

This clone has a single count. This chain links TRBV28 with TRBJ1-2; TRBD1 agrees at 7 bases. With 4 bases clipped from V and 3 bases from J, the junction kept 11 bases outside the gene matches. The CDR3 has 16 amino acids. Germline loops: CDR1 MDHEN, CDR2 SYDVKM. The CDR3 loop is CASSSPSPGTDYGYTF. The DNA for the CDR3 is TGTGCCAGCAGTTCCCCGAGCCCCGGGACAGACTATGGCTACACCTTC.

The CDR3 loop is CASSIYREFDNSPLHF. The CDR3 bases are TGTGCCAGCAGCATATACAGGGAGTTCGATAATTCACCCCTCCACTTT. The J gene is TRBJ1-6, the V gene TRBV9; TRBD1 is a possible D gene (6 bases). V lost 4 bases, J lost 5 bases, and 16 bases lay in between. From germline, CDR1 is SGDLS and CDR2 YYNGEE. This CDR3 region has 16 residues.